This paragraph reports one T cell receptor (beta chain). Its antigen remains unknown. Stated treatment: treatment-naive control, cytoreductive nephrectomy. Sequenced control tumors were from about 11 males and a few females, median age approximately 62. The data derive from a study of radiation and T cells in renal cell carcinoma. Regarding the study as a whole: Irradiated tumors held more dominant CDR3 motifs than control tumors.

This CDR3 spans 15 amino acids. Using immunoSEQ multiplex PCR, the repertoire was profiled, and TCRdb retains in-frame clones only, with some absent. The sample has about 10,000 clones, roughly 60% seen once; the top ten hold about 8.9%. This clonotype was sampled from a middle-aged man with renal cell carcinoma. Here the sequenced sample was tumor tissue, taken from a patient whose treatment was nephrectomy without radiotherapy. The V call is TRBV8-2, the J call TRBJ2-6; the D call TRBD1 from the table was never checked on the DNA. TRBV8-2 is given as a pseudogene. CDR3 residues: CGMRHTQSRANVLTF. The DNA for the CDR3 is TGTGGCATGAGACACACACAAAGTCGGGCCAACGTCCTGACTTTC.